This T cell receptor (beta chain) was documented in a study of cytomegalovirus exposure and HLA in healthy donors. TCRdb's table, derived via immunoSEQ multiplex PCR, lists solely in-frame clones and lacks some. The sample has a few hundred thousand clones; nearly 90% are singletons. With regard to this clone: What it recognizes is unknown.

The CDR3 spans 16 residues. Trimming stripped 1 base from V and 0 bases from J, with 10 bases between. CDR1 is MNHNY, CDR2 SVGAGI, per germline (reference sequence). Findings of the study overall: In a later analysis, first-cohort TCR clusters were found to tend to co-occur in the 120 or so validation repertoires. Accounts indicate the classifier identified cytomegalovirus status with strong specificity and sensitivity.

Sequenced sample: PBMCs. V usage is TRBV6-6 and J usage is TRBJ2-1; perhaps TRBD1 as D (6 bases). The TCR originated in a man younger than 45 in good health and CMV-seronegative. The CDR3 sequence: CASSYWDTRSYNEQFF. In DNA, the CDR3 is TGTGCCAGCAGTTACTGGGACACCCGCTCCTACAATGAGCAGTTCTTC.